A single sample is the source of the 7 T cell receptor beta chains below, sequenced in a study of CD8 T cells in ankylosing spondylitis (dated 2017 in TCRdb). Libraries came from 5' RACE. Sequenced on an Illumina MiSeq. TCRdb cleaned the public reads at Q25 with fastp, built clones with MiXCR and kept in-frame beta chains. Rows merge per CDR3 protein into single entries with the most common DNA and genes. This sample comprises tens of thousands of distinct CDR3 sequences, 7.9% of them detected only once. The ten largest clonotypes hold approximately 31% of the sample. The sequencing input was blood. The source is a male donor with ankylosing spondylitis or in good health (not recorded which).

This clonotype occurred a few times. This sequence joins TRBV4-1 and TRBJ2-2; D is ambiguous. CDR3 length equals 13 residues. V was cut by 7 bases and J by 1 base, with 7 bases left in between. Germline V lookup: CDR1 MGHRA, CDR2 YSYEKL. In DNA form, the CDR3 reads TGCGCCAGCAAAGAGTTGAACACCGGGGAGCTGTTTTTT. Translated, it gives CASKELNTGELFF.

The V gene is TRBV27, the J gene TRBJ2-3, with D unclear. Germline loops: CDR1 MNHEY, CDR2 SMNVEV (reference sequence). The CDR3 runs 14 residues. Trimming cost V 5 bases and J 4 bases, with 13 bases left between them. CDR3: CASSPRWSADTQYF. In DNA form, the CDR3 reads TGTGCCAGCAGTCCGCGGTGGTCCGCAGATACGCAGTATTTT.

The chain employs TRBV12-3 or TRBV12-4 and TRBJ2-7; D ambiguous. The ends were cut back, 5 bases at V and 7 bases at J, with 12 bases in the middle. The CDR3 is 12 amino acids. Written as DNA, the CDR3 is TGTGCCAGCAGTCCCCGTCGAGAAGAGCAGTACTTC. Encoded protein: CASSPRREEQYF.

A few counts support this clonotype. In DNA form, the CDR3 reads TGTGCCATCGAAATGGGTGGGCGTACGCAGTATTTT. As protein: CAIEMGGRTQYF. The V and J genes are TRBV28 and TRBJ2-3; D uncertain. Trimming took off 10 bases at V and 8 bases at J, with 16 bases between the two ends. CDR1 is MDHEN, CDR2 SYDVKM, per germline. The CDR3 totals 12 residues.

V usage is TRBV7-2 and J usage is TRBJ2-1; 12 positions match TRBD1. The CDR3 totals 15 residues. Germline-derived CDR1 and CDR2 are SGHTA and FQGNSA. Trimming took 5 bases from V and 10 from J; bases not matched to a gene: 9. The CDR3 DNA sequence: TGTGCCAGCAGCCCTCCCGGGACAGGGGGCAGCGAGCAGTTCTTC. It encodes CASSPPGTGGSEQFF.

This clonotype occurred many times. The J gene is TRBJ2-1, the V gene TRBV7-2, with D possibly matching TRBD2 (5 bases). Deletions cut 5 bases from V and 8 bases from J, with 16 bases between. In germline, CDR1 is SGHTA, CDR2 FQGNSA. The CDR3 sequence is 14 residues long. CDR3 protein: CASSDLDFFYEQFF. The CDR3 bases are TGTGCCAGCAGCGACCTGGACTTCTTCTATGAGCAGTTCTTC.

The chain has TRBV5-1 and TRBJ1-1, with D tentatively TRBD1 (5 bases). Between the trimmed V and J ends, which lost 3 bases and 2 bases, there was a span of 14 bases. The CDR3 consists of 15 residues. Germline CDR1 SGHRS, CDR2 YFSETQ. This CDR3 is CASSSHVGENTEAFF. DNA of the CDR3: TGCGCCAGCAGCTCCCACGTAGGGGAAAACACTGAAGCTTTCTTT.